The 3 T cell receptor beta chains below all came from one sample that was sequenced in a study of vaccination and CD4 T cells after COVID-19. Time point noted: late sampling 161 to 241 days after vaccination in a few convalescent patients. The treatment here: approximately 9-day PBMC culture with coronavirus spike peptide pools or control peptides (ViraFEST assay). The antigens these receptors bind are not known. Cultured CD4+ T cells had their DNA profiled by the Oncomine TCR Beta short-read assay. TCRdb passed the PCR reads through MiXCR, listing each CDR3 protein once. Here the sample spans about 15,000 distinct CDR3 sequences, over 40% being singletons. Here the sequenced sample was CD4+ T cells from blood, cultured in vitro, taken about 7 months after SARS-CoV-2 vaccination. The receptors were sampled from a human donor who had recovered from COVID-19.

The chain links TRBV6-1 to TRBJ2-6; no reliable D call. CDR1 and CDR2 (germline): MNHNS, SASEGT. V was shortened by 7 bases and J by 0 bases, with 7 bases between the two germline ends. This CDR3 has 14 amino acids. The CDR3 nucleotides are TGTGCCAGCAAGAGGAACTCTGGGGCCAACGTCCTGACTTTC. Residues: CASKRNSGANVLTF.

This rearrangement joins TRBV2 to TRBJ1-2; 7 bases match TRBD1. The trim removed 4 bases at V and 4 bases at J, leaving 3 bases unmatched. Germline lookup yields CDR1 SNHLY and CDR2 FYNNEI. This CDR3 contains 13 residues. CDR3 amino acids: CASSAGQAYGYTF. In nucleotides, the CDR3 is TGTGCCAGCAGTGCAGGACAGGCCTATGGCTACACCTTC.

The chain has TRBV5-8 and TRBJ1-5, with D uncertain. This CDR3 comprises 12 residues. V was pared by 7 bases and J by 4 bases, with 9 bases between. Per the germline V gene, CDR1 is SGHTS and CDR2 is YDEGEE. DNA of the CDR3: TGTGCCAGCTTGGGAGAAAATCAGCCCCAGCATTTT. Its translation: CASLGENQPQHF.